The rows below give T cell receptor beta chains drawn from one sample of a study of blood T cell repertoires in COVID-19. Sequencing was performed with immunoSEQ multiplex PCR; in TCRdb, only in-frame clones are kept and a portion is missing. This sample carries 210,000 or so clones, roughly 79% of them seen once, and the ten largest clones take around 10%. The specimen sequenced was PBMCs or T cells enriched from blood (not recorded which). The receptors come from a woman aged 45-60 years with acute COVID-19. CDR3s leave out the opening cysteine and the closing phenylalanine or tryptophan.

17 TRBV4-1 ASSLQPGQGELSNQPQH
14 TRBV5-8 ASSLGLNWFYNEQF
13 TRBV19 ASTSGAADSYEQY
12 TRBV28 ASSGTGVNYGYT
12 TRBV11-2 ASSPRGNTDEQF
15 TRBV11-3 ASSLVGYRGEISPLH
11 TRBV14 ASSQDIADGYT
10 TRBV20-1 SASNQGAEAF
12 TRBV6-4 AIITRDSRSPLH
11 TRBV4-2 ASSQNRNSPLH
15 TRBV18 ASSPPISSGGANEQF
14 TRBV12-5 ASGPPAGAGGETQY
13 TRBV9 ASSGHGLARNEQF
11 TRBV4-2 ASSPGVTYEQY
12 TRBV5-4 ASSLVTGGYGYT
13 TRBV5-4 ASSLGTGTTDTQY
15 TRBV7-2 ASSLDYRGDLNSPLH
13 TRBV2 ASSEFQVVRYEQY
12 TRBV5-1 ASSLESPGEPQH
13 TRBV11-1 ASSLEAGGHYEQY
9 TRBV30 AWSVRNTIY
11 TRBV21-1 ASSRGDLETQY
12 TRBV7-2 ASTRQDSSYEQY
12 TRBV2 ASSTLAGGPEQY
12 TRBV6-6 ATSLDRGRTEAF
12 TRBV27 ASSSGLVGEKLF
15 TRBV18 ASSPPLELAGWDEQF
10 TRBV7-2 ASSSPAYEQY
17 TRBV5-1 ASSLPSGGRLSSYNEQF
12 TRBV7-2 ASSFAQVTGELF
11 TRBV29-1 SVEDGQGRGYT
9 TRBV28 ATGITYEQY
12 TRBV28 ASGTGGVFGGYT
11 TRBV7-2 ASGAASTDTQY
15 TRBV19 ASSISLLGGGFQPQH
11 TRBV3-1/TRBV3-2 ASSQDQGTRQF
17 TRBV11-2 ASSYIGVRLSGRGAGLF
13 TRBV5-5 ASSKLQGVGYGYT
13 TRBV9 ASSRRGDSSYEQY
12 TRBV7-2 ASSLTGGVNTQY
12 TRBV7-9 ASSPPGLGETQY
14 TRBV7-5 ARSILTSGVGNIQY
14 TRBV19 ASSIGVAGGSDTQY
13 TRBV3-1/TRBV3-2 ASSQGNKMNTEAF
15 TRBV18 ASSPGTGFGQNTEAF
14 TRBV5-1 ASSGLAGVATGELF
13 TRBV21-1 ASSKRGQGGETQY
12 TRBV7-2 ASSLGLYTDTQY
13 TRBV5-1 ASSLDGHSGTEAF
12 TRBV10-3 AIFMGQGSYGYT
14 TRBV7-2 ASSLGDRVGANVLT
11 TRBV6-2/TRBV6-3 ASSYGRDYGYT
11 TRBV9 ASSVGSNNEQF
14 TRBV4-1 ASSRTSGSNTGELF